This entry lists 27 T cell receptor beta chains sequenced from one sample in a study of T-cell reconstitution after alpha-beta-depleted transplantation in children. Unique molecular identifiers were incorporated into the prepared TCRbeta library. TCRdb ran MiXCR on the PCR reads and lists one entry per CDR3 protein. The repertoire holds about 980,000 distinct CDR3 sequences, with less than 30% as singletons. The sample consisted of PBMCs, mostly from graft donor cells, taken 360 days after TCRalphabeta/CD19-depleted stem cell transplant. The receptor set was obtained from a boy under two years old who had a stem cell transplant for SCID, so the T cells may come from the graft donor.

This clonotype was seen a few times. The CDR3 sequence is CASRPSGGALGELFF. In DNA, the CDR3 is TGTGCCAGCAGGCCCAGCGGGGGGGCTCTTGGGGAGCTGTTTTTT. The gene calls are TRBV2 and TRBJ2-2; TRBD2 matches 10 bases. Losses at the gene ends were 6 bases for V and 8 bases for J; bases not matched to a gene: 9. This CDR3 spans 15 amino acids. CDR1 and CDR2 from the germline V gene are SNHLY and FYNNEI.

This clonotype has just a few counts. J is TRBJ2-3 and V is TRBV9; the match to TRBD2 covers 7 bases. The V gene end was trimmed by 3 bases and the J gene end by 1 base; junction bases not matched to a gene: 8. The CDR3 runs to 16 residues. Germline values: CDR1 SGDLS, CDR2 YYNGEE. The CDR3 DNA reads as TGTGCCAGCAGCGCCCGACTAGCTCTAGGCACAGATACGCAGTATTTT. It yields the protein CASSARLALGTDTQYF.

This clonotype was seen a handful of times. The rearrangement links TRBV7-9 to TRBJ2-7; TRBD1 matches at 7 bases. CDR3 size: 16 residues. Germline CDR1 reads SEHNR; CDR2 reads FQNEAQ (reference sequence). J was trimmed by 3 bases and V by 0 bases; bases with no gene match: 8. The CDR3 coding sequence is TGTGCCAGCAGCTTAGCGGGGACAGACGAGAACTACGAGCAGTACTTC. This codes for CASSLAGTDENYEQYF.

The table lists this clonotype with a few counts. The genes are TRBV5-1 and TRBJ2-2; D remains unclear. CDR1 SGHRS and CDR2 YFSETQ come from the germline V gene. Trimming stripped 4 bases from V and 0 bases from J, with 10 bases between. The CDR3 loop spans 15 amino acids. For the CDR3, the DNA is TGCGCCAGCAGCCCACGGGCCACGAACACCGGGGAGCTGTTTTTT. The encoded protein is CASSPRATNTGELFF.

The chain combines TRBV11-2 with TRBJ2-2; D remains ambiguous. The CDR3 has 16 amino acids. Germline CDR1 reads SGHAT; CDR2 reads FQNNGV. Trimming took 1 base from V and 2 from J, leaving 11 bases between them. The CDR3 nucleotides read TGTGCCAGCAGCTTAGGATTCCGGGCCAACACCGGGGAGCTGTTTTTT. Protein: CASSLGFRANTGELFF.

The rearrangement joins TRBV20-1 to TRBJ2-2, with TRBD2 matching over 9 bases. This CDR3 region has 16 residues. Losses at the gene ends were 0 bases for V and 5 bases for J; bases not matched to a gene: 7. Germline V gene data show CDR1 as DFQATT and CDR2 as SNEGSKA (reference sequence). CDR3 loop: CSARDRKRGATGELFF. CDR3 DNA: TGCAGTGCTAGAGATCGAAAGCGGGGGGCTACCGGGGAGCTGTTTTTT.

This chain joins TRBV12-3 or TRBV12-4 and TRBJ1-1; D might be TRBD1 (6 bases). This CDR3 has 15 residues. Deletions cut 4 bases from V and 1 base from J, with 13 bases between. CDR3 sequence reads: CASSSPKTGNTEAFF. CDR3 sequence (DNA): TGTGCCAGCAGTTCCCCCAAGACAGGGAACACTGAAGCTTTCTTT.

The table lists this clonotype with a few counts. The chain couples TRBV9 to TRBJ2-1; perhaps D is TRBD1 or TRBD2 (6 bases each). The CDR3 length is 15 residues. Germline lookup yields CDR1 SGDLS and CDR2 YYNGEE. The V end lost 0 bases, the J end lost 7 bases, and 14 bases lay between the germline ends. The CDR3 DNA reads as TGTGCCAGCAGCGTAGTAGGGGGGCGGTCGAATGAGCAGTTCTTC. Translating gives CASSVVGGRSNEQFF. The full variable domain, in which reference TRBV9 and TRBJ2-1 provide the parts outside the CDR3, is DSGVTQTPKHLITATGQRVTLRCSPRSGDLSVYWYQQSLDQGLQFLIQYYNGEERAKGNILERFSAQQFPDLHSELNLSSLELGDSALYFCASSVVGGRSNEQFFGPGTRLTVL.

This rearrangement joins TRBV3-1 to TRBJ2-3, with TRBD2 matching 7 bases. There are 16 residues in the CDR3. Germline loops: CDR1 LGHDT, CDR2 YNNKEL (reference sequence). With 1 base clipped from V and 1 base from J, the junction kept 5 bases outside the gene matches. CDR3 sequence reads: CASSQVSSGGTDTQYF. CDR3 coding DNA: TGTGCCAGCAGCCAAGTTTCCAGCGGGGGCACAGATACGCAGTATTTT.

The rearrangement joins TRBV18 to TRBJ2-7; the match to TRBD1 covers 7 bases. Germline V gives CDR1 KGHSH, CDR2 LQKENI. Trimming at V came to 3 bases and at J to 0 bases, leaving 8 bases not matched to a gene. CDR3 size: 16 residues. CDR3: CASSPTKGQSSYEQYF. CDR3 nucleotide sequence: TGTGCCAGCTCACCCACCAAGGGACAGAGCTCCTACGAGCAGTACTTC.

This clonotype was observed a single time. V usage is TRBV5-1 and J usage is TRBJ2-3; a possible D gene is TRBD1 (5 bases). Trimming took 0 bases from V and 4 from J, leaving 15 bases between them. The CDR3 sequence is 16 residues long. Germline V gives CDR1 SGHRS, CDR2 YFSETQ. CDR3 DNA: TGCGCCAGCAGCTTGGGTAGGGCGGTACAGGCAGATACGCAGTATTTT. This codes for CASSLGRAVQADTQYF.

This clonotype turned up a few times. DNA of the CDR3: TGTGCCATCAGTGACGGGGTCCCCGAGACCCAGTACTTC. Translated: CAISDGVPETQYF. This chain uses TRBV10-3 with TRBJ2-5; maybe TRBD2 (5 bases). CDR3 length: 13 amino acids. V lost 3 bases and J 5 bases, leaving 10 bases between the germline ends. Germline V lookup: CDR1 ENHRY, CDR2 SYGVKD.

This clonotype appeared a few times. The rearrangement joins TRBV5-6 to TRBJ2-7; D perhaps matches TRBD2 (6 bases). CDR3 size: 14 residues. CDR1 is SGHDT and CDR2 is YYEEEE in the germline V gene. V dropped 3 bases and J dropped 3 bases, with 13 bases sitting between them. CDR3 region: CASSSRSGVYEQYF. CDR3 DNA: TGTGCCAGCAGCTCCCGGTCGGGAGTCTACGAGCAGTACTTC.

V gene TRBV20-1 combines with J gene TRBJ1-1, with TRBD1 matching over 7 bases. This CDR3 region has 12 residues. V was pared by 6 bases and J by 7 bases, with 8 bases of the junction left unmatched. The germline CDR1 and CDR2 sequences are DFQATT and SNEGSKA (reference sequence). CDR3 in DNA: TGCAGTGCACAAACCGGGACAGTTGAAGCTTTCTTT. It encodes CSAQTGTVEAFF.

CDR3 DNA: TGTGCCACCGCTGGACTAGCGGGGAATGGTCGGGTTCGCTCCTACAATGAGCAGTTCTTC. It yields the protein CATAGLAGNGRVRSYNEQFF. The chain joins TRBV24-1 to TRBJ2-1, with 12 bases fitting TRBD2. The germline CDR1 and CDR2 sequences are KGHDR and SFDVKD. V gave up 9 bases and J gave up 0 bases; unmatched junction bases: 17. The CDR3 runs 20 residues.

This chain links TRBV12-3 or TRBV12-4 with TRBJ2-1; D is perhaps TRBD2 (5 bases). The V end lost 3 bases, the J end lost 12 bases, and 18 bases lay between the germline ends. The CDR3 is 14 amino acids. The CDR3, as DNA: TGTGCCAGCAGTTTTTTTCGCGAAATCGGAGGGCAGTTCTTC. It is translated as CASSFFREIGGQFF.

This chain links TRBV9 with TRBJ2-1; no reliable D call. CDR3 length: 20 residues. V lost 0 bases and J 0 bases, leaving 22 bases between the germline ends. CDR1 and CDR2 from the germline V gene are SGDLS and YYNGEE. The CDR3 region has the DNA TGTGCCAGCAGCGTAGCGAGTTCAAAAGGTATCCGTTGCTCCTACAATGAGCAGTTCTTC. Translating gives CASSVASSKGIRCSYNEQFF.

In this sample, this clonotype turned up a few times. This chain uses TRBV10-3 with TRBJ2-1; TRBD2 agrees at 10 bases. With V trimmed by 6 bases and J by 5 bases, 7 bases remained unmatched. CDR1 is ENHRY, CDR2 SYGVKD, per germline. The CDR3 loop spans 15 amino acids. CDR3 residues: CAISVLAGIHNEQFF. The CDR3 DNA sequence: TGTGCCATCAGCGTACTAGCGGGGATCCACAATGAGCAGTTCTTC.

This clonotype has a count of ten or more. CDR3 nucleotides: TGTGCCAGCAGCTTAGCGGACAGGGGGAATTCACCCCTCCACTTT. It codes for CASSLADRGNSPLHF. The chain links TRBV11-1 to TRBJ1-6, with 10 positions matching TRBD1. The CDR3 length is 15 residues. V shed 0 bases, J shed 7 bases, and the junction held 0 bases outside the gene matches. Germline CDR1 and CDR2: SGHAT and FQDESV (reference sequence).

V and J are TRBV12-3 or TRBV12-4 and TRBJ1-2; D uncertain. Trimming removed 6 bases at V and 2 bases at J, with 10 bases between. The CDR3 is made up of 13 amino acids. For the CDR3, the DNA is TGTGCCAGCAGCCCCCGGCGAAACTATGGCTACACCTTC. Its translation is CASSPRRNYGYTF.

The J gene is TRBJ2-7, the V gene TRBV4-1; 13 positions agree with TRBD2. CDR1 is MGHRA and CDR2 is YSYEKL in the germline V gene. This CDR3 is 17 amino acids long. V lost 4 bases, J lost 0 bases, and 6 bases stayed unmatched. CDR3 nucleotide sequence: TGCGCCAGCAGCCCCCCCGGACTAGCGGGGGTCTCCTACGAGCAGTACTTC. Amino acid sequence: CASSPPGLAGVSYEQYF.

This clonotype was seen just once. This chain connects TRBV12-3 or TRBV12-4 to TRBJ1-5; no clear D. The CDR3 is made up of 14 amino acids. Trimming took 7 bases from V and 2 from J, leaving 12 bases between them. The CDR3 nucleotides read TGTGCCAGCACCCTTTTAGGTGGCAATCAGCCCCAGCATTTT. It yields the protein CASTLLGGNQPQHF.

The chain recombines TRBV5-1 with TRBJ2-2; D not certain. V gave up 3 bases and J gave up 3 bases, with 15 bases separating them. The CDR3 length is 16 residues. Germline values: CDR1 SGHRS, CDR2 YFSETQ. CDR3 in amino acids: CASSYRPEPYTGELFF. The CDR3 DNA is TGCGCCAGCAGCTACCGACCGGAGCCCTACACCGGGGAGCTGTTTTTT. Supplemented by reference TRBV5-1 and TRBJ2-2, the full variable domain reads KAGVTQTPRYLIKTRGQQVTLSCSPISGHRSVSWYQQTPGQGLQFLFEYFSETQRNKGNFPGRFSGRQFSNSRSEMNVSTLELGDSALYLCASSYRPEPYTGELFFGEGSRLTVL.

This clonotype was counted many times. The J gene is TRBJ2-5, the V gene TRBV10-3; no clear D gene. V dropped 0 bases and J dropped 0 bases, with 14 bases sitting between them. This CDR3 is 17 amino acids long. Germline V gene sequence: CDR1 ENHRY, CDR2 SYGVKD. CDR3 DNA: TGTGCCATCAGTGAGTCGAAGAAGGACGTGTACCAAGAGACCCAGTACTTC. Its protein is CAISESKKDVYQETQYF.

The CDR3 coding sequence is TGTGCCAGCAGTTACGGACATCCCTACACAGATACGCAGTATTTT. Amino acids: CASSYGHPYTDTQYF. J is TRBJ2-3 and V is TRBV6-9; D is possibly TRBD1 (5 bases). The CDR3 extends over 15 amino acids. CDR1 and CDR2 from the germline V gene are MNHGY and SVAAGI. Deletions cut 3 bases from V and 2 bases from J, with 12 bases between.

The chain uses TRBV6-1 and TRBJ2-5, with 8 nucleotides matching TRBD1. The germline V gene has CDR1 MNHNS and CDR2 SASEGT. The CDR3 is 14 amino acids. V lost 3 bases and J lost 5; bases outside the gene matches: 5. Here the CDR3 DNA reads TGTGCCAGCAGTGACCGGACAGGGTGGGAGACCCAGTACTTC. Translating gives CASSDRTGWETQYF.

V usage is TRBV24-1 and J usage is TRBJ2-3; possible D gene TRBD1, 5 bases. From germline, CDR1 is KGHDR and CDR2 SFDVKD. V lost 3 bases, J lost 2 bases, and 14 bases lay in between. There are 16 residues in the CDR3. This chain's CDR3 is CATSDQTALDTDTQYF. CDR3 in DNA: TGTGCCACCAGTGATCAGACAGCCTTGGACACAGATACGCAGTATTTT.